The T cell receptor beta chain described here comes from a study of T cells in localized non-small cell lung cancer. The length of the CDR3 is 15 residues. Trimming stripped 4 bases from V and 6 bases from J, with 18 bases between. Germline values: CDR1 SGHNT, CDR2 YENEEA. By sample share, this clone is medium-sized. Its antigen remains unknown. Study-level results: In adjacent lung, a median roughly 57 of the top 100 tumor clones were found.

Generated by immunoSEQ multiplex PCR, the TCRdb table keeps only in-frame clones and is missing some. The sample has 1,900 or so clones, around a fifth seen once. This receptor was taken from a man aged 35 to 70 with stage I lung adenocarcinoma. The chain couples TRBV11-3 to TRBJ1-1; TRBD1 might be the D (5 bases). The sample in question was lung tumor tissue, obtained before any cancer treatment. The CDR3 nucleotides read TGTGCCAGCAGCTCCACCGGGACGAGTGTACCTGAAGCTTTCTTT. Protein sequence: CASSSTGTSVPEAFF. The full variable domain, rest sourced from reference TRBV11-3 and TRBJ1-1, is EAGVVQSPRYKIIEKKQPVAFWCNPISGHNTLYWYLQNLGQGPELLIRYENEEAVDDSQLPKDRFSAERLKGVDSTLKIQPAELGDSAVYLCASSSTGTSVPEAFFGQGTRLTVV.